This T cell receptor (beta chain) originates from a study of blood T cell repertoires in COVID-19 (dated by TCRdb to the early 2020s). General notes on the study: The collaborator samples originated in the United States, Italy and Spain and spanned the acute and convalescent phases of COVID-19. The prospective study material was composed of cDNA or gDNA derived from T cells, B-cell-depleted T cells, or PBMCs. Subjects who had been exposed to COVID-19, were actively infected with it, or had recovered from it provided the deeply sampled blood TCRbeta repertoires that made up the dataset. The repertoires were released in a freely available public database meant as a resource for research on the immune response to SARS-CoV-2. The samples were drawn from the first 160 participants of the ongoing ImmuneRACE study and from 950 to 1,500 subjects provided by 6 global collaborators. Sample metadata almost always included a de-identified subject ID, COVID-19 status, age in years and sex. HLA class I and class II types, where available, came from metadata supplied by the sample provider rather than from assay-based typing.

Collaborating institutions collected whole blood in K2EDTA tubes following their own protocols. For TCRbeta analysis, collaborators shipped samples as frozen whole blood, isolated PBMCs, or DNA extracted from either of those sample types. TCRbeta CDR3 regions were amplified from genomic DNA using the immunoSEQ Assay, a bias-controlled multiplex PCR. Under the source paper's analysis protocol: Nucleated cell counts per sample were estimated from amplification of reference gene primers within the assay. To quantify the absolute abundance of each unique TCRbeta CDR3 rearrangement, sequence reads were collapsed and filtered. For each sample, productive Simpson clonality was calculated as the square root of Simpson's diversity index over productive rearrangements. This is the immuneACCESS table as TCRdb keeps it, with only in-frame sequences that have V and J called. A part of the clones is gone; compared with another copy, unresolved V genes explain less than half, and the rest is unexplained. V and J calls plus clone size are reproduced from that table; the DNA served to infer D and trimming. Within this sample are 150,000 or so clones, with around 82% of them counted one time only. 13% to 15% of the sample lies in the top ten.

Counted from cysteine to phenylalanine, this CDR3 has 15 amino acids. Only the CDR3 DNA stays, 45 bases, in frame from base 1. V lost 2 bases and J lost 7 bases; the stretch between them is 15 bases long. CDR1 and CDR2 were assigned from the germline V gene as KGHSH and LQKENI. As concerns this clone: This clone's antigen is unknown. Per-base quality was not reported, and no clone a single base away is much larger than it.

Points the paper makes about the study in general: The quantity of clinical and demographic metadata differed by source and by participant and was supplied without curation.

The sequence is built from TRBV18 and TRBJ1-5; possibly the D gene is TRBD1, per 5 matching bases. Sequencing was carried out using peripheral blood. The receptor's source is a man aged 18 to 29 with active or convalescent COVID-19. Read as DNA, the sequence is TGTGCCAGCTCACCAGCGGGAGGGGCCGGGCAGCCCCAGCATTTT. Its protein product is CASSPAGGAGQPQHF.